The 8 T cell receptor beta chains below all came from one sample that was sequenced in a study of blood T cell repertoires in COVID-19 (TCRdb year 2020). The library was made by the immunoSEQ multiplex PCR assay. TCRdb carries this immuneACCESS record with in-frame sequences only. Its versions omit some clonotypes, under half of them owing to an unresolved V gene in the studies checked, with the rest unexplained. The sample table lists some 270,000 clones, roughly 80% of them with a count of one. The biggest ten clones account for roughly 3.1% of the sample. Specimen: PBMCs or T cells enriched from blood (not recorded which). The source of these receptors is a man between 50 and 59 years old who had recovered from COVID-19.

V usage is TRBV21-1 and J usage is TRBJ2-6; TRBD2 is the table's D call and was not checked against the DNA. TRBV21-1 is an annotated pseudogene. The CDR3 runs to 19 residues. The CDR3 DNA sequence: TGTGCCAGCAGCGACTCGGGACTAGCGATTCCTAGTGGGGCCAACGTCCTGACTTTC. Residues: CASSDSGLAIPSGANVLTF.

The V call is TRBV4-2, the J call TRBJ2-3; 7 bases agree with TRBD2. The CDR3 loop spans 16 amino acids. Germline CDR1 LGHNA, CDR2 YNFKEQ. Germline trimming cut 1 base from V and 6 bases from J; bases unmatched to any gene: 10. This CDR3 is CASSQVGELATDTQYF. Here the CDR3 DNA reads TGTGCCAGCAGCCAAGTTGGGGAACTAGCGACCGATACGCAGTATTTT.

The V call is TRBV5-5, the J call TRBJ1-5, with D possibly being TRBD1 (6 bases). This CDR3 has 14 amino acids. CDR1 SGHKS and CDR2 YYEKEE come from the germline V gene (reference sequence). The V and J ends lost 0 bases and 6 bases respectively, with 10 bases between them. CDR3 DNA: TGTGCCAGCAGCTTGGCAGGGGATAGTCAGCCCCAGCATTTT. This sequence encodes CASSLAGDSQPQHF.

The chain links TRBV28 to TRBJ2-1; 10 bases line up with TRBD1. Germline loops: CDR1 MDHEN, CDR2 SYDVKM. Germline trimming cut 10 bases from V and 7 bases from J; bases unmatched to any gene: 7. This CDR3 has 13 residues. DNA for the CDR3: TGTGCCATCACCGGGACAGGGGAAAATGAGCAGTTCTTC. Its translation is CAITGTGENEQFF.

This clone was seen just once. The rearrangement uses TRBV5-1 and TRBJ1-3, with unresolved D. This CDR3 comprises 16 residues. Looked up from germline, CDR1 is SGHRS and CDR2 is YFSETQ. Deletions cut 1 base from V and 0 bases from J, with 11 bases between. CDR3 bases: TGCGCCAGCAGCTTGTTCGCGGGCAACTCTGGAAACACCATATATTTT. This gives the protein CASSLFAGNSGNTIYF.

This chain links TRBV5-1 with TRBJ1-4; 7 positions match TRBD1. Looked up from germline, CDR1 is SGHRS and CDR2 is YFSETQ. The trim removed 3 bases at V and 3 bases at J, leaving 2 bases unmatched. The CDR3 has 14 residues. The CDR3 is CASSSGTANEKLFF. The CDR3 coding sequence is TGCGCCAGCAGCTCCGGGACAGCTAATGAAAAACTGTTTTTT.

For this clone: This sample includes further DNA sequences coding for the same CDR3. The chain carries TRBV11-2 and TRBJ1-2, with D perhaps TRBD1 (5 bases). CDR3 size: 13 residues. Trimming took 4 bases from V and 3 from J, leaving 9 bases between them. Germline V lookup: CDR1 SGHAT, CDR2 FQNNGV. The DNA for the CDR3 is TGTGCCAGCAGCTCCGGGGGGGACTATGGCTACACCTTC. It specifies CASSSGGDYGYTF.

V and J are TRBV5-1 and TRBJ1-1, with TRBD1 identical over 7 bases. Germline V lookup: CDR1 SGHRS, CDR2 YFSETQ. J gave up 0 bases and V 4 bases, and 9 bases lay outside the gene matches. CDR3 size: 16 residues. CDR3 sequence (DNA): TGCGCCAGCAGCCGGGCAGGGGGAGGCATGAACACTGAAGCTTTCTTT. This translates into CASSRAGGGMNTEAFF.